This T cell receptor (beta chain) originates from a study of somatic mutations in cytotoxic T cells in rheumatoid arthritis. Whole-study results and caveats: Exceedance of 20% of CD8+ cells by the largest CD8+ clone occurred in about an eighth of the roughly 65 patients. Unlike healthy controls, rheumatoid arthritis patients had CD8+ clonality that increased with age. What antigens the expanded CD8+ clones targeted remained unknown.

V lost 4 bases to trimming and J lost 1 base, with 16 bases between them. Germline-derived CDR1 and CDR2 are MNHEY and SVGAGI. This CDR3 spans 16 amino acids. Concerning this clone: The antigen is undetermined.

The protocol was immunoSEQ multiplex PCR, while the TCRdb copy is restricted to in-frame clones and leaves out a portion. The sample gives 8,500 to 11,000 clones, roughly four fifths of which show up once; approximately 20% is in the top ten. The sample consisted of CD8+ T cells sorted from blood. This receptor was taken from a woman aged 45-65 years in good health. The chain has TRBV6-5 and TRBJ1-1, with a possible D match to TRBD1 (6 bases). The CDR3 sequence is CASSLHPGTPNTEAFF. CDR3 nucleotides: TGTGCCAGCAGTTTACATCCCGGGACACCGAACACTGAAGCTTTCTTT.